The 3 T cell receptor beta chains presented below share a single source sample, sequenced in a study of blood T cells in healthy people across ages. For the second PCR, which ran for roughly 6 to 12 cycles, a sample-barcoded 5' primer and a J-beta primer mix were used. TCRdb itself ran the 5' RACE reads through MiXCR, one entry per CDR3 protein. The profile covers roughly 800,000 distinct CDR3 sequences, with roughly 50% appearing a single time and roughly 22% taken by the ten largest. Material: blood. These receptors were collected from a man younger than 40 in good health.

On this clonotype itself: A read error may produce the germline difference seen at one junction end. This rearrangement joins TRBV7-9 to TRBJ1-4; D unresolved. The CDR3 covers 11 residues. The germline V gene encodes CDR1 SEHNR and CDR2 FQNEAQ (reference sequence). CDR3 region: CVSSLTEKLFF. The CDR3 region has the DNA TGTGTCAGCAGCTTAACCGAAAAACTGTTTTTT. The full variable domain, with the rest looked up from reference TRBV7-9 and TRBJ1-4, is DTGVSQNPRHKITKRGQNVTFRCDPISEHNRLYWYRQTLGQGPEFLTYFQNEAQLEKSRLLSDRFSAERPKGSFSTLEIQRTEQGDSAMYLCVSSLTEKLFFGSGTQLSVL.

This clonotype came up a few times. This chain uses TRBV25-1 with TRBJ1-6; 9 bases are shared with TRBD1. In germline, CDR1 is MGHDK, CDR2 SYGVNS. The ends lost 4 bases at V and 7 bases at J; junction bases unmatched: 5. The CDR3 has 15 residues. CDR3 residues: CASSAGTGWNSPLHF. CDR3 DNA: TGTGCCAGCAGTGCCGGGACAGGGTGGAATTCACCCCTCCACTTT.

The chain employs TRBV15 and TRBJ1-6; D is unresolved. V lost 0 bases, J lost 7 bases, and 7 bases lay in between. Germline V CDR1 and CDR2: LNHNV, YYDKDF (reference sequence). The CDR3 is 14 residues long. CDR3 coding DNA: TGTGCCACCAGCAGAGATCGGTGGAATTCACCCCTCCACTTT. This gives the protein CATSRDRWNSPLHF.